Below, 25 T cell receptor beta chains from the same sample are listed, as sequenced in a study of blood T cells in healthy people across ages. Together with a sample-barcoded 5' primer, a J-beta primer mix was included in a second PCR lasting about 7 to 11 cycles. Each CDR3 protein is one row after TCRdb ran MiXCR on the 5' RACE reads. The sample shows 1.5 million to 1.9 million distinct CDR3 sequences, roughly two fifths of them seen only once. The sequenced sample was blood. The receptors derive from a woman aged 18 to 35 in good health.

The chain uses TRBV7-2 and TRBJ1-4; no definite D call. From germline, CDR1 is SGHTA and CDR2 FQGNSA. The CDR3 is made up of 16 amino acids. Trimming pared 1 base from V and 7 bases from J, leaving 16 bases between. The CDR3 spells CASSLVGRRGFEKLFF. The CDR3 nucleotides are TGTGCCAGCAGCTTAGTTGGTCGGCGAGGTTTTGAAAAACTGTTTTTT. The whole variable domain, remainder taken from reference TRBV7-2 and TRBJ1-4, is GAGVSQSPSNKVTEKGKDVELRCDPISGHTALYWYRQSLGQGLEFLIYFQGNSAPDKSGLPSDRFSAERTGGSVSTLTIQRTQQEDSAVYLCASSLVGRRGFEKLFFGSGTQLSVL.

This clonotype appeared a few times. CDR3 sequence reads: CASSSSLGLSASGGGTDTQYF. In nucleotides, the CDR3 is TGTGCCAGCAGTTCGTCCCTGGGGCTGAGTGCTAGCGGGGGGGGCACAGATACGCAGTATTTT. The chain couples TRBV12-3 or TRBV12-4 to TRBJ2-3, with 12 bases lining up with TRBD2. V trimming: 4 bases; J trimming: 1 base; junction bases outside the gene matches: 18. The CDR3 runs 21 residues.

The chain uses TRBV20-1 and TRBJ1-2, with 9 bases aligning to TRBD1. The germline V gene has CDR1 DFQATT and CDR2 SNEGSKA (reference sequence). The CDR3 has 15 amino acids. Losses at the gene ends were 0 bases for V and 6 bases for J; bases not matched to a gene: 8. The CDR3: CSARDSGQGWHGYTF. CDR3 nucleotides: TGCAGTGCTAGAGATAGCGGACAGGGGTGGCATGGCTACACCTTC.

This chain links TRBV25-1 with TRBJ2-4, with D possibly being TRBD2 (5 bases). The CDR3 is 17 residues long. V was clipped by 0 bases and J by 3 bases, with 15 bases between them. Germline values: CDR1 MGHDK, CDR2 SYGVNS. The CDR3 reads CASSEYIRGSGKNIQYF. In DNA form, the CDR3 reads TGTGCCAGCAGTGAATATATTCGGGGATCGGGCAAAAACATTCAGTACTTC.

This clonotype occurred a few times. Its ends do not fully match the called genes, so a read error is possible. J is TRBJ1-3 and V is TRBV6-5; 7 positions match TRBD1. The CDR3 covers 14 residues. Germline CDR1 MNHEY, CDR2 SVGAGI. The CDR3 DNA reads TGTGCCAGCAGTTTGACAGGGTCTGAAAACACCATATATTTT. Translating gives CASSLTGSENTIYF.

This clonotype has more than one count but fewer than ten. The chain couples TRBV20-1 to TRBJ2-5, with D unclear. Trimming left V 6 bases short and J 1 base short, with 12 bases between. This CDR3 is 13 amino acids long. The germline CDR1 and CDR2 sequences are DFQATT and SNEGSKA (reference sequence). The CDR3 spells CSAPAQIQETQYF. Here the CDR3 DNA reads TGCAGTGCACCAGCGCAAATCCAAGAGACCCAGTACTTC.

This clonotype occurred once. This chain joins TRBV4-1 and TRBJ2-5, with unresolved D. Matching the DNA end better, TRBJ2-7 makes the J call doubtful. This CDR3 region has 17 residues. From germline, CDR1 is MGHRA and CDR2 YSYEKL. The DNA for the CDR3 is TGCGCCAGCAGCCGAGATAGTGGGAATAGGAATTCCTACGAGCAGTACTTC. Its protein product is CASSRDSGNRNSYEQYF.

There are a few counts of this clonotype. The V call is TRBV3-1, the J call TRBJ1-1; 8 bases line up with TRBD1. Trimming at V came to 5 bases and at J to 2 bases, leaving 7 bases not matched to a gene. CDR1 and CDR2 (germline): LGHDT, YNNKEL (reference sequence). The CDR3 covers 15 residues. The chain's CDR3 is CASSIYRGTNTEAFF. For the CDR3, the DNA is TGTGCCAGCAGCATCTACAGGGGGACTAACACTGAAGCTTTCTTT.

Concerning this clonotype itself: This may come from a read error, since a much larger clone is one base off. The genes are TRBV7-2 and TRBJ1-2; no definite D call. The germline V and J ends were trimmed by 3 bases and 4 bases, with 9 bases remaining between them. Germline assignment: CDR1 SGHTA and CDR2 FQGNSA. This CDR3 is built from 13 residues. The CDR3 reads CASSFAVSYGYTF. Written as DNA, the CDR3 is TGTGCCAGCAGCTTCGCGGTTTCCTATGGCTACACCTTC.

The chain's CDR3 is CASSYSGLQYEQYF. Written as DNA, the CDR3 is TGTGCCAGCAGTTACTCAGGACTACAATACGAGCAGTACTTC. This chain connects TRBV6-2 or TRBV6-3 to TRBJ2-7, with D possibly TRBD2 on 6 matching bases. The V gene lost 0 bases and the J gene lost 4 bases, with 10 bases spanning the gap. CDR3 length: 14 residues. Per germline, CDR1 MNHEY and CDR2 SVGEGT.

This chain uses TRBV7-9 with TRBJ2-1; either TRBD1 or TRBD2 may fit D (6 bases each). The CDR3 is 16 amino acids. Germline loops: CDR1 SEHNR, CDR2 FQNEAQ (reference sequence). Trimming pared 2 bases from V and 12 bases from J, leaving 23 bases between. In DNA, the CDR3 is TGTGCCAGCAGCTTATCACTTAAAGGACAAGGGGGGTGGCAGTTCTTC. Its protein is CASSLSLKGQGGWQFF. Using reference TRBV7-9 and TRBJ2-1 for the parts outside the CDR3, the full variable domain is DTGVSQNPRHKITKRGQNVTFRCDPISEHNRLYWYRQTLGQGPEFLTYFQNEAQLEKSRLLSDRFSAERPKGSFSTLEIQRTEQGDSAMYLCASSLSLKGQGGWQFFGPGTRLTVL.

The genes are TRBV7-8 and TRBJ2-7; 8 positions agree with TRBD1. The CDR3 covers 18 residues. Germline V CDR1 and CDR2: SGHVS, FQNEAQ. V lost 0 bases, J lost 3 bases, and 13 bases stayed unmatched. Written as DNA, the CDR3 is TGTGCCAGCAGCTTAGCCCCGTTTATGACAGGGGTAAGCTACGAGCAGTACTTC. It yields the protein CASSLAPFMTGVSYEQYF.

The V and J genes are TRBV11-2 and TRBJ1-2, with TRBD1 as a possible D gene (5 bases). This CDR3 region has 15 residues. The ends were cut back, 1 base at V and 4 bases at J, with 13 bases in the middle. Germline-derived CDR1 and CDR2 are SGHAT and FQNNGV. This chain's CDR3 is CASSLAPGGTYGYTF. The CDR3 DNA follows: TGTGCCAGCAGCTTAGCGCCGGGCGGGACCTATGGCTACACCTTC.

This clonotype occurred a few times. V usage is TRBV7-2 and J usage is TRBJ1-4; perhaps TRBD1 as D (5 bases). The V gene lost 5 bases and the J gene lost 7 bases, with 17 bases spanning the gap. Germline lookup yields CDR1 SGHTA and CDR2 FQGNSA. The CDR3 is 15 residues long. CDR3 loop: CASSREVQGGEKLFF. CDR3 in DNA: TGTGCCAGCAGCCGAGAGGTCCAGGGAGGTGAAAAACTGTTTTTT.

Only a few counts were recorded for this clonotype. The genes are TRBV12-3 or TRBV12-4 and TRBJ2-2, with 15 bases fitting TRBD2. This CDR3 region has 16 residues. V lost 5 bases to trimming and J lost 6 bases; unmatched junction nucleotides: 4. In DNA form, the CDR3 reads TGTGCCAGCAGTCTCAGGACTAGCGGGAGGGCCGGGGAGCTGTTTTTT. Residues: CASSLRTSGRAGELFF.

The table lists this clonotype with many counts. A junction boundary mismatches the germline segment, possibly from a read error. The chain has TRBV3-1 and TRBJ1-4; D is undetermined. The CDR3 has 12 amino acids. CDR1 LGHDT and CDR2 YNNKEL come from the germline V gene (reference sequence). CDR3: CASSQPGEKLFF. In DNA, the CDR3 is TGCGCCAGCAGCCAGCCCGGTGAAAAACTGTTTTTT.

This clonotype came up a few times. This chain connects TRBV4-3 to TRBJ2-1; 15 bases fit TRBD2. CDR1 is LGHNA and CDR2 is YSLEER in the germline V gene. V lost 1 base and J lost 0; bases outside the gene matches: 4. The CDR3 runs 19 residues. The CDR3 coding sequence is TGCGCCAGCAGCCAAGGGACTAGCGGGGGGGCGAGCTCCTACAATGAGCAGTTCTTC. Protein: CASSQGTSGGASSYNEQFF.

V is TRBV5-1 and J is TRBJ2-1; D perhaps matches TRBD1 (6 bases). The V gene lost 0 bases and the J gene lost 5 bases, with 12 bases spanning the gap. The CDR3 extends over 15 amino acids. In germline, CDR1 is SGHRS, CDR2 YFSETQ. The DNA of the CDR3 is TGCGCCAGCAGCTTGGTAGTGACAGGCGACAATGAGCAGTTCTTC. Translation gives CASSLVVTGDNEQFF. Combining the CDR3 with reference TRBV5-1 and TRBJ2-1 gives the whole variable domain KAGVTQTPRYLIKTRGQQVTLSCSPISGHRSVSWYQQTPGQGLQFLFEYFSETQRNKGNFPGRFSGRQFSNSRSEMNVSTLELGDSALYLCASSLVVTGDNEQFFGPGTRLTVL.

This chain links TRBV7-9 with TRBJ2-1; no reliable D call. Per germline, CDR1 SEHNR and CDR2 FQNEAQ (reference sequence). This CDR3 comprises 12 residues. Trimming left V 5 bases short and J 10 bases short, with 12 bases between. CDR3 coding DNA: TGTGCCAGCAGCCACGTCTCCTACGAGCAGTTCTTC. This gives the protein CASSHVSYEQFF.

V gene TRBV10-3 combines with J gene TRBJ2-3, with 9 bases identical to TRBD2. CDR1 is ENHRY and CDR2 is SYGVKD in the germline V gene. The CDR3 covers 17 residues. V dropped 4 bases and J dropped 3; count of bases not matched to a gene: 11. CDR3 sequence: CAISGSLAGVPTDTQYF. In nucleotides, the CDR3 is TGTGCCATCAGTGGGTCCTTAGCGGGAGTTCCTACAGATACGCAGTATTTT.

Notes on this clonotype: Just one base apart from a much larger clone, this may be a read error. The J gene is TRBJ2-7, the V gene TRBV10-3; TRBD1 might be the D (5 bases). Germline V CDR1 and CDR2: ENHRY, SYGVKD. V lost 4 bases to trimming and J lost 0 bases, with 7 bases between them. The CDR3 length is 13 residues. CDR3 loop: CAISGQISYEQYF. The DNA for the CDR3 is TGTGCCATCAGTGGACAGATCTCCTACGAGCAGTACTTC.

This clonotype was detected many times. CDR3 in amino acids: CASSLQGSQPQHF. In nucleotides, the CDR3 is TGTGCCAGCAGCCTACAGGGGTCTCAGCCCCAGCATTTT. This chain uses TRBV28 with TRBJ1-5; TRBD1 matches at 7 bases. CDR1 is MDHEN, CDR2 SYDVKM, per germline. This CDR3 is built from 13 residues. V dropped 6 bases and J dropped 6; count of bases not matched to a gene: 5.

The genes are TRBV12-3 or TRBV12-4 and TRBJ1-5, with D hard to call. V lost 5 bases to trimming and J lost 12 bases, with 14 bases between them. The CDR3 length is 12 residues. The CDR3 DNA is TGTGCCAGCAGTCTACAAAAGGGAGTCCAGCATTTT. It translates to CASSLQKGVQHF.

This clonotype turned up a few times. The chain couples TRBV20-1 to TRBJ2-7; tentative D call: TRBD2 (6 bases). Germline CDR1 reads DFQATT; CDR2 reads SNEGSKA (reference sequence). V gave up 2 bases and J gave up 2 bases, with 16 bases separating them. The CDR3 has 15 amino acids. The DNA for the CDR3 is TGCAGTGCTAGACTTCTTGGGACTGCAGCCTACGAGCAGTACTTC. Translating it yields CSARLLGTAAYEQYF.

Concerning this clonotype itself: A much larger clone differs by one base, so this may be a read error. This chain connects TRBV12-3 or TRBV12-4 to TRBJ2-7; TRBD1 is a possible D gene (5 bases). CDR3 length: 12 residues. DNA of the CDR3: TGTGCCGGCAGTTTCTCAGGGCTTGAGCAGTACTTC. This sequence encodes CAGSFSGLEQYF.